This TCR beta chain was sequenced in a study of shared clonotypes between healthy human individuals. Notes on this clone: Antigen unknown.

An assay was performed, and its level was deep. TCRdb's table, derived via immunoSEQ multiplex PCR, lists solely in-frame clones and lacks some. The repertoire includes about 1.1 million clones, approximately 78% of them detected once, and roughly 0.65% sits in the top ten. Findings and caveats of the study: Rarefaction gave evidence that sorted-subset sequencing remained incomplete despite large depth.

CDR3 length equals 16 residues. Germline CDR1 SGDLS, CDR2 YYNGEE. V was clipped by 1 base and J by 2 bases; unmatched bases: 6. Sequenced sample: memory CD4+ T cells from PBMCs. Sample subset: CD45RA-negative fraction. This TCR derives from a young man in good health. Some clones in this sample may be carry-over from other donors' samples. The rearrangement joins TRBV9 to TRBJ2-3, with TRBD2 matching 8 bases. The CDR3 sequence: CASSVSPTSATDTQYF. In DNA form, the CDR3 reads TGTGCCAGCAGCGTATCCCCGACTAGCGCCACAGATACGCAGTATTTT.